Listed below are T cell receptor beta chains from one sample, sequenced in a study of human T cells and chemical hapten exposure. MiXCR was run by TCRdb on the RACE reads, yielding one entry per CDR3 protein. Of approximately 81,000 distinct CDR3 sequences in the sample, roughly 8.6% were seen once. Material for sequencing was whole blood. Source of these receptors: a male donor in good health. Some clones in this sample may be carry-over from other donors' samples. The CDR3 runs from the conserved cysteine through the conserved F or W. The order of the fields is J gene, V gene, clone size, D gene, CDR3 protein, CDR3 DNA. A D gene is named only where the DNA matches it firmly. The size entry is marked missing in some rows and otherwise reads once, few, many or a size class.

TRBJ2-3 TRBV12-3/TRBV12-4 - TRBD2 CASRGTNGHTDTQYF TGTGCCAGCAGGGGGACTAACGGCCACACAGATACGCAGTATTTT
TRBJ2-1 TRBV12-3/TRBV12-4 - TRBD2 CASTSGRAGNEQFF TGTGCCAGCACGAGCGGGAGGGCCGGGAATGAGCAGTTCTTC
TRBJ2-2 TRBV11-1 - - CASSRGQPNTGELFF TGTGCCAGCAGCCGGGGACAACCGAACACCGGGGAGCTGTTTTTT
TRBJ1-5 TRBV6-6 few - CASTKGGFNQPQHF TGTGCCAGCACAAAGGGAGGGTTCAATCAGCCCCAGCATTTT
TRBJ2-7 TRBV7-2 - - CASSRLGAYEQYF TGTGCCAGCTCGCGGCTAGGCGCCTACGAGCAGTACTTC
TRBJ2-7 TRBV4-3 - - CASSQDRGGSSYEQYF TGCGCCAGCAGCCAAGATCGTGGAGGGAGCTCCTACGAGCAGTACTTC
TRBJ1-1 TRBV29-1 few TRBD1 CSVEKTGENTEAFF TGCAGCGTTGAAAAGACAGGGGAGAACACTGAAGCTTTCTTT
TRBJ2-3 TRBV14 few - CASSQDNRVSTDTQYF TGTGCCAGCAGCCAAGATAACAGGGTCAGCACAGATACGCAGTATTTT
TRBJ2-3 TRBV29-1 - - CSVVGLLTDTQYF TGCAGCGTTGTGGGACTCCTAACAGATACGCAGTATTTT
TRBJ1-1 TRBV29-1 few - CSGVTGTEAFF TGCAGCGGGGTGACTGGCACTGAAGCTTTCTTT
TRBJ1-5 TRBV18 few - CASSPGPEPQHF TGTGCCAGCTCACCAGGGCCGGAGCCCCAGCATTTT
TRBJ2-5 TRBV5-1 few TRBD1 CASGRTGGRQETQYF TGCGCCAGCGGGAGGACAGGGGGCAGACAAGAGACCCAGTACTTC
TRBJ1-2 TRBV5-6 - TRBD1 CASSPDREANYGYTF TGTGCCAGCAGCCCAGACAGGGAAGCTAACTATGGCTACACCTTC
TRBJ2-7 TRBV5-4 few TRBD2 CASSSGTSAAYEQYF TGTGCCAGCAGCTCCGGGACTAGCGCCGCCTACGAGCAGTACTTC
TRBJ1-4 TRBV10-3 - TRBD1 CAISPQQGATNEKLFF TGTGCCATCAGCCCACAACAGGGGGCCACTAATGAAAAACTGTTTTTT
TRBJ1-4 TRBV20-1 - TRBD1 CSARDRRNEKLFF TGCAGTGCTCGGGACAGGCGGAATGAAAAACTGTTTTTT
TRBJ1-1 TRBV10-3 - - CAIKTEGVPNTEAFF TGTGCCATCAAGACGGAGGGGGTCCCGAACACTGAAGCTTTCTTT
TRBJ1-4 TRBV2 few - CASSELGTANEKLFF TGTGCCAGCAGTGAACTAGGCACGGCTAATGAAAAACTGTTTTTT
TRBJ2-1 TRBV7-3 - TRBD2 CASSTPGLAGGSSYNEQFF TGTGCCAGCAGCACCCCGGGACTAGCGGGGGGAAGCTCCTACAATGAGCAGTTCTTC
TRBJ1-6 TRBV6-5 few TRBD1 CASSYTIDRVSPLHF TGTGCCAGCAGTTACACCATCGACAGGGTATCACCCCTCCACTTT
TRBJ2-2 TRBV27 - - CASSLAGLNTGELFF TGTGCCAGCAGTTTAGCAGGACTGAACACCGGGGAGCTGTTTTTT
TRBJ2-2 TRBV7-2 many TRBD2 CASSFSSGTPGELFF TGTGCCAGCAGCTTTTCTAGCGGGACCCCCGGGGAGCTGTTTTTT
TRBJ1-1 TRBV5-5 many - CASSLQRGNTEAFF TGTGCCAGCAGCTTGCAAAGGGGGAACACTGAAGCTTTCTTT
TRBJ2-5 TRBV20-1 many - CSATDVKTGETQYF TGCAGTGCCACTGACGTTAAAACGGGGGAGACCCAGTACTTC
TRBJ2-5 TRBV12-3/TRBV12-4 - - CASSPTYQETQYF TGTGCCAGCAGCCCGACCTACCAAGAGACCCAGTACTTC
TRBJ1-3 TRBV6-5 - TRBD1 CASTRQGDSGNTIYF TGTGCCAGCACCAGACAGGGAGACTCTGGAAACACCATATATTTT
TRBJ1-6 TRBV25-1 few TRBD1 CASRGQGAYNSPLHF TGTGCCAGCAGGGGACAGGGAGCCTATAATTCACCCCTCCACTTT
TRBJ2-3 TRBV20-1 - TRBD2 CSARDPGGGTDTQYF TGCAGTGCTAGAGATCCCGGGGGGGGGACAGATACGCAGTATTTT
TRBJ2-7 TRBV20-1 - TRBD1 CSARSGQGGEQYF TGCAGTGCTAGATCAGGACAGGGGGGGGAGCAGTACTTC
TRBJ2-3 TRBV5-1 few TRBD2 CASSLWSGSYTDTQYF TGCGCCAGCAGCTTGTGGAGCGGGAGTTACACAGATACGCAGTATTTT
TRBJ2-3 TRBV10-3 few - CAIRFKSVADTQYF TGTGCCATCAGGTTTAAAAGCGTAGCAGATACGCAGTATTTT
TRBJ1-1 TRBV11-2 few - CASSLDPRGSEAFF TGTGCCAGCAGCTTAGACCCGCGGGGCTCTGAAGCTTTCTTT
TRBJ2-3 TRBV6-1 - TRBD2 CASSETREVGDTQYF TGTGCCAGCAGTGAAACGCGGGAGGTGGGAGATACGCAGTATTTT
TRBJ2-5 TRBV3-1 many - CASSQPDRFQETQYF TGTGCCAGCAGCCAACCCGACAGGTTCCAAGAGACCCAGTACTTC
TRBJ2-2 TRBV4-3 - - CASSQASRVNTGELFF TGCGCCAGCAGCCAAGCGAGCAGAGTGAACACCGGGGAGCTGTTTTTT
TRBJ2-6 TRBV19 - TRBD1 CASSIPGQGATGANVLTF TGTGCCAGTAGTATACCCGGACAGGGGGCGACGGGGGCCAACGTCCTGACTTTC
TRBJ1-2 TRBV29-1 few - CSVRPSVYGYTF TGCAGCGTTAGGCCCTCCGTCTATGGCTACACCTTC
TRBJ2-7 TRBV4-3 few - CASSQDHQGSHDEQYF TGCGCCAGCAGCCAAGATCATCAGGGGTCTCACGACGAGCAGTACTTC
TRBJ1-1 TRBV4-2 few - CASSQEVGTEAFF TGTGCCAGCAGCCAAGAGGTCGGGACTGAAGCTTTCTTT
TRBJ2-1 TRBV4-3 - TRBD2 CASSQDRGGRRADEQFF TGCGCCAGCAGCCAAGACCGGGGGGGCCGTCGGGCCGATGAGCAGTTCTTC
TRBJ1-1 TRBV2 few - CASSELDTLNTEAFF TGTGCCAGCAGTGAATTAGACACCTTGAACACTGAAGCTTTCTTT
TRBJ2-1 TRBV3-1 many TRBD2 CASSQGLAVYNEQFF TGTGCCAGCAGCCAGGGACTAGCGGTTTACAATGAGCAGTTCTTC
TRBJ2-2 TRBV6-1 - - CASSELDIYTGELFF TGTGCCAGCAGTGAATTAGACATCTACACCGGGGAGCTGTTTTTT
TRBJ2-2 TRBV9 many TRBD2 CASSAGTSGVSGELFF TGTGCCAGCAGCGCCGGGACTAGCGGGGTCTCCGGGGAGCTGTTTTTT
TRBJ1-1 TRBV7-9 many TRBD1 CASSLGGDRFAEAFF TGTGCCAGCAGCTTAGGAGGGGACAGGTTCGCTGAAGCTTTCTTT
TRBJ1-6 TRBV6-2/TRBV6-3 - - CASSPVEGSPLHF TGTGCCAGCAGTCCGGTTGAGGGGTCGCCCCTCCACTTT
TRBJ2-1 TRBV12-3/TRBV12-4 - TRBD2 CASSRSGSEDNEQFF TGTGCCAGCAGTCGGAGCGGGAGCGAGGACAATGAGCAGTTCTTC
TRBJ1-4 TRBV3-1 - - CASSQAQRLNEKLFF TGTGCCAGCAGCCAAGCGCAGCGTCTGAATGAAAAACTGTTTTTT
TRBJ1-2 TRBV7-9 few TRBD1 CASSSRTGDSYGYTF TGTGCCAGCAGCTCCCGGACAGGGGACAGTTATGGCTACACCTTC
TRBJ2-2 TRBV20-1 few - CSALRPGTGELFF TGCAGTGCGCTCAGACCAGGCACCGGGGAGCTGTTTTTT
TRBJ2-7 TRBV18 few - CASSPRREEYEQYF TGTGCCAGCTCACCTCGCCGAGAGGAGTACGAGCAGTACTTC
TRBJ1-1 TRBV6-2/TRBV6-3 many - CASSYSAAGEGTEAFF TGTGCCAGCAGTTACTCGGCGGCAGGGGAGGGCACTGAAGCTTTCTTT
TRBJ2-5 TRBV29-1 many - CSVEANGETQYF TGCAGCGTTGAAGCTAATGGAGAGACCCAGTACTTC
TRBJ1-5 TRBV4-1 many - CASSQIWVRQINQPQHF TGCGCCAGCAGCCAAATCTGGGTCCGACAGATTAATCAGCCCCAGCATTTT
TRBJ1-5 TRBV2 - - CAGGDVSNQPQHF TGTGCCGGAGGTGACGTGAGCAATCAGCCCCAGCATTTT